This T cell receptor beta chain was observed in a study of regulatory T cells in long-lasting Graves disease. iRepertoire HTBI primers and Arm-PCR of CDR3 regions built TCR beta libraries. Via MiXCR, TCRdb re-called the multiplex PCR reads, giving one row per CDR3 protein. This table has a few hundred thousand distinct CDR3 sequences, under 25% appearing once. This clonotype occurred a few times. Time point specified: persistent/refractory GD, antithyroid drugs over 5 years with positive TRAb. Researchers made the TCR library from RNA that was extracted from PBMCs. This CDR3 is built from 14 residues. The J segment lost 6 bases and the V segment lost 1 base, leaving 7 bases of the junction unmatched. From germline, CDR1 is SGHDT and CDR2 YYEEEE.

Source: peripheral blood mononuclear cells (PBMCs), taken when the disease was refractory, from a patient treated with antithyroid drugs. The rearrangement links TRBV5-6 to TRBJ2-7; 7 positions agree with TRBD1. This clonotype was obtained from a female donor with Graves disease. The CDR3 is CASSLTGDTSEQYF. The CDR3 DNA follows: TGTGCCAGCAGCTTGACAGGGGACACTAGCGAGCAGTACTTC.